This passage covers 21 T cell receptor beta chains from one sample sequenced in a study of cytomegalovirus exposure and HLA in healthy donors. It was with 60 Vbeta and 13 Jbeta primers that the PCR ran. Assay: immunoSEQ multiplex PCR; the TCRdb copy retains only in-frame clones and omits some. In the table there are tens of thousands of clones, roughly 72% of which are singletons. Sequencing used PBMCs. Receptor source: a woman aged 40 to 55 in good health and CMV-seropositive.

The rearrangement links TRBV7-2 to TRBJ2-3; 7 nucleotides agree with TRBD2. The V segment lost 5 bases and the J segment 2 bases; nucleotides outside the gene matches: 7. The germline V gene encodes CDR1 SGHTA and CDR2 FQGNSA. This CDR3 has 15 amino acids. The chain's CDR3 is CASSPREANTDTQYF. CDR3 coding DNA: TGTGCCAGCAGCCCCCGGGAGGCGAACACAGATACGCAGTATTTT.

This clone was observed once. The chain links TRBV10-1 to TRBJ2-3; D is perhaps TRBD1 (6 bases). CDR3 length equals 13 residues. Germline CDR1 WNHNN, CDR2 SYGVQD (reference sequence). Trimming cost V 4 bases and J 2 bases, with 7 bases left between them. CDR3 sequence reads: CASSGDNTDTQYF. The CDR3 region has the DNA TGCGCCAGCAGTGGGGACAACACAGATACGCAGTATTTT.

The rearrangement uses TRBV2 and TRBJ1-5; tentative D call: TRBD1 (5 bases). The germline CDR1 and CDR2 sequences are SNHLY and FYNNEI. Between the trimmed V and J ends, which lost 5 bases and 2 bases, there was a span of 19 bases. This CDR3 contains 17 residues. The chain's CDR3 is CASSFGAGWDGNQPQHF. CDR3 DNA sequence: TGTGCCAGCAGTTTTGGGGCAGGGTGGGATGGCAATCAGCCCCAGCATTTT. The full variable domain, with the rest looked up from reference TRBV2 and TRBJ1-5, is EPEVTQTPSHQVTQMGQEVILRCVPISNHLYFYWYRQILGQKVEFLVSFYNNEISEKSEIFDDQFSVERPDGSNFTLKIRSTKLEDSAMYFCASSFGAGWDGNQPQHFGDGTRLSIL.

V gene TRBV18 combines with J gene TRBJ1-5; D is undetermined. The CDR3 totals 16 residues. Germline V gene sequence: CDR1 KGHSH, CDR2 LQKENI. V gave up 3 bases and J gave up 5 bases, with 17 bases separating them. The CDR3 nucleotides are TGTGCCAGCTCACCGTGGGCGGGTGGTGGGGATCAGCCCCAGCATTTT. Residues: CASSPWAGGGDQPQHF. Full variable domain (rest looked up from reference TRBV18 and TRBJ1-5): NAGVMQNPRHLVRRRGQEARLRCSPMKGHSHVYWYRQLPEEGLKFMVYLQKENIIDESGMPKERFSAEFPKEGPSILRIQQVVRGDSAAYFCASSPWAGGGDQPQHFGDGTRLSIL.

This clone has a handful of counts. This chain links TRBV5-6 with TRBJ2-7; D possibly corresponds to TRBD2 (6 bases). CDR1 and CDR2 from the germline V gene are SGHDT and YYEEEE. The V gene lost 5 bases and the J gene lost 3 bases, with 12 bases spanning the gap. The CDR3 is made up of 13 amino acids. The CDR3 spells CASSAGGDYEQYF. The CDR3 DNA is TGTGCCAGCAGTGCCGGGGGAGACTACGAGCAGTACTTC.

The rearrangement links TRBV7-9 to TRBJ2-7; no firm D call. Trimming cost V 6 bases and J 5 bases, with 8 bases left between them. The V gene's germline CDR1 is SEHNR and CDR2 FQNEAQ (reference sequence). This CDR3 is 11 amino acids long. DNA of the CDR3: TGTGCCAGCAGGACTCTGGACGAGCAGTACTTC. This translates into CASRTLDEQYF.

This clone was counted once. This chain joins TRBV6-6 and TRBJ1-2; possible D gene TRBD1, 5 bases. CDR3 length: 11 residues. Per germline, CDR1 MNHNY and CDR2 SVGAGI (reference sequence). V was trimmed by 9 bases and J by 7 bases, leaving 12 bases between them. CDR3: CASRGGGGYTF. The CDR3 DNA is TGTGCCAGTCGGGGCGGGGGTGGCTACACCTTC.

The rearrangement links TRBV5-5 to TRBJ2-3, with D perhaps matching TRBD2 (6 bases). The CDR3 spans 17 residues. The germline V and J ends were trimmed by 4 bases and 1 base, with 19 bases remaining between them. Germline V gene data show CDR1 as SGHKS and CDR2 as YYEKEE (reference sequence). This chain's CDR3 is CASSPVAGGSGTDTQYF. CDR3 DNA sequence: TGTGCCAGCAGCCCAGTAGCTGGGGGGTCTGGCACAGATACGCAGTATTTT.

V and J are TRBV5-1 and TRBJ1-6; D is unclear. The CDR3 is 15 amino acids. Trimming shortened V by 7 bases and J by 8 bases, and 19 bases separated the two germline ends. Per the germline V gene, CDR1 is SGHRS and CDR2 is YFSETQ. The CDR3 region is CASSFLGPGYSPLHF. CDR3 nucleotides: TGCGCCAGCTCATTCTTGGGTCCCGGGTATTCACCCCTCCACTTT.

This clone was counted only a few times. The gene calls are TRBV7-2 and TRBJ2-7, with 7 nucleotides matching TRBD1. The CDR3 length is 15 residues. V shed 2 bases and J 2 bases; nucleotides not matched to a gene: 6. Germline CDR1 SGHTA, CDR2 FQGNSA. CDR3 in amino acids: CASSLSGTDAYEQYF. CDR3 sequence (DNA): TGTGCCAGCAGCTTATCCGGGACAGATGCCTACGAGCAGTACTTC.

This chain uses TRBV5-1 with TRBJ2-5; D perhaps matches TRBD1 (6 bases). In germline, CDR1 is SGHRS, CDR2 YFSETQ. The V end was cut by 7 bases, the J end by 4 bases, with 17 bases between. The CDR3 loop spans 14 amino acids. The CDR3 DNA follows: TGCGCCAGCGGATTAACAGGGTATCGAGAGACCCAGTACTTC. Its protein product is CASGLTGYRETQYF.

V usage is TRBV10-3 and J usage is TRBJ2-1; 8 nucleotides align to TRBD1. The CDR3 is 14 residues long. Germline lookup yields CDR1 ENHRY and CDR2 SYGVKD. The V segment lost 6 bases and the J segment 4 bases; nucleotides outside the gene matches: 5. The CDR3 is CAIRPGQVYNEQFF. In DNA form, the CDR3 reads TGTGCCATCAGGCCGGGACAGGTATACAATGAGCAGTTCTTC.

V gene TRBV7-6 combines with J gene TRBJ1-4, with 8 bases that match TRBD1. Germline V gene lookup returns CDR1 SGHVS and CDR2 FNYEAQ. CDR3 size: 15 residues. V lost 5 bases and J lost 8; bases outside the gene matches: 10. The CDR3 is CASSHGQGGWEKLFF. The CDR3 DNA reads as TGTGCCAGCAGCCACGGACAGGGAGGTTGGGAAAAACTGTTTTTT.

The chain joins TRBV5-4 to TRBJ1-2; D ambiguous. Trimming cost V 3 bases and J 3 bases, with 6 bases left between them. CDR3 length: 12 residues. Germline CDR1 is SGHNT and CDR2 is YYREEE (reference sequence). This CDR3 reads CASSSTDYGYTF. In DNA, the CDR3 is TGTGCCAGCAGCTCTACAGACTATGGCTACACCTTC.

This clone has just a few counts. The chain couples TRBV9 to TRBJ1-4; 7 bases match TRBD1. With V trimmed by 5 bases and J by 0 bases, 4 bases remained unmatched. Germline V gene lookup returns CDR1 SGDLS and CDR2 YYNGEE. The CDR3 totals 15 residues. The CDR3 sequence is CASSETGATNEKLFF. The CDR3 bases are TGTGCCAGCAGTGAAACAGGGGCAACTAATGAAAAACTGTTTTTT.

This chain uses TRBV28 with TRBJ2-7; possible D gene TRBD1, 5 bases. Between the trimmed V and J ends, which lost 5 bases and 1 base, there was a span of 12 bases. The germline V gene encodes CDR1 MDHEN and CDR2 SYDVKM. The CDR3 is made up of 14 amino acids. CDR3 bases: TGTGCCAGCAGTATGAGACAGATGTCCTACGAGCAGTACTTC. Its translation is CASSMRQMSYEQYF.

The chain is built from TRBV5-5 and TRBJ2-7; 7 nucleotides agree with TRBD1. In germline, CDR1 is SGHKS, CDR2 YYEKEE (reference sequence). The CDR3 extends over 15 amino acids. The V gene end was trimmed by 0 bases and the J gene end by 0 bases; junction bases not matched to a gene: 3. CDR3 bases: TGTGCCAGCAGCTTGGGGGACAGCGACTCCTACGAGCAGTACTTC. Translated: CASSLGDSDSYEQYF.

The CDR3 protein is CASSPPTGTDTYEQYF. CDR3 coding DNA: TGCGCCAGCAGCCCTCCGACCGGGACAGACACCTACGAGCAGTACTTC. This chain uses TRBV5-1 with TRBJ2-7; 7 positions agree with TRBD1. Germline CDR1 is SGHRS and CDR2 is YFSETQ. The CDR3 has 16 amino acids. V trimming: 4 bases; J trimming: 2 bases; junction bases outside the gene matches: 12.

V is TRBV6-1 and J is TRBJ2-1, with D perhaps matching TRBD2 (5 bases). The CDR3 consists of 12 residues. With 5 bases removed from V and 9 bases from J, the gap between germline ends came to 11 bases. Germline values: CDR1 MNHNS, CDR2 SASEGT. CDR3 nucleotides: TGTGCCAGCAGTACGCAGGAGGCTGAGCAGTTCTTC. Residues: CASSTQEAEQFF.

V and J are TRBV5-1 and TRBJ2-7, with 10 nucleotides matching TRBD1. V shed 3 bases and J 4 bases; nucleotides not matched to a gene: 4. The germline V gene has CDR1 SGHRS and CDR2 YFSETQ. This CDR3 contains 14 residues. The CDR3 loop is CASSSTGGMYEQYF. The CDR3 nucleotides read TGCGCCAGCAGCTCGACAGGGGGCATGTACGAGCAGTACTTC.

CDR3 bases: TGCGCCAGCAGCTTACAGCCGGCTAGCGGGGGGGCTAGCACAGATACGCAGTATTTT. Translated: CASSLQPASGGASTDTQYF. The rearrangement uses TRBV4-3 and TRBJ2-3; 12 nucleotides match TRBD2. This CDR3 comprises 19 residues. V lost 5 bases and J lost 0; bases outside the gene matches: 12. Germline CDR1 reads LGHNA; CDR2 reads YSLEER.